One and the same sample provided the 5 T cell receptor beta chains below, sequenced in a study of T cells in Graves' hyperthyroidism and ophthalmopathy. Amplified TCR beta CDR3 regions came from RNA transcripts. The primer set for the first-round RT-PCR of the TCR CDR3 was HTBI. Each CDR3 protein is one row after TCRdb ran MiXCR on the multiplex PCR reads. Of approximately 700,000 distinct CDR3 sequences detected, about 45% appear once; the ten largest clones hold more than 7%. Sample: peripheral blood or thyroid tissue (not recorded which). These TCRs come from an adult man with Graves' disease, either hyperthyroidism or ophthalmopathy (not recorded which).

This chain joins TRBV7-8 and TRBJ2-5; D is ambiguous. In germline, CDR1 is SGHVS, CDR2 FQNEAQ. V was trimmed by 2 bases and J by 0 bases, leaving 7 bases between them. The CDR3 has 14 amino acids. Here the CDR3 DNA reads TGTGCCAGCAGCTTATTCCAGAACCAAGAGACCCAGTACTTC. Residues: CASSLFQNQETQYF.

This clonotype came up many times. CDR3 residues: CASREGDQPQHF. The CDR3 coding sequence is TGCGCCAGCAGAGAAGGGGATCAGCCCCAGCATTTT. The J gene is TRBJ1-5, the V gene TRBV10-2; D might be TRBD1 (5 bases). This CDR3 is built from 12 residues. Germline-derived CDR1 and CDR2 are WSHSY and SAAADI. V lost 6 bases, J lost 5 bases, and 8 bases lay in between.

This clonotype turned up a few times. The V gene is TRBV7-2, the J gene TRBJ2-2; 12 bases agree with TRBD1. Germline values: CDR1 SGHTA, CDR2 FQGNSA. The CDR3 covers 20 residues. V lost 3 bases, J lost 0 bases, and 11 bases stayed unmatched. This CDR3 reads CASSFAWDRGRKTNTGELFF. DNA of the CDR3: TGTGCCAGCAGCTTCGCTTGGGACAGGGGGCGCAAAACGAACACCGGGGAGCTGTTTTTT. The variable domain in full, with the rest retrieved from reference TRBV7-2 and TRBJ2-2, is GAGVSQSPSNKVTEKGKDVELRCDPISGHTALYWYRQSLGQGLEFLIYFQGNSAPDKSGLPSDRFSAERTGGSVSTLTIQRTQQEDSAVYLCASSFAWDRGRKTNTGELFFGEGSRLTVL.

In DNA form, the CDR3 reads TGTGCCACCAGTGATTACCAGGGGAGTGACTATGGCTACACCTTC. Protein: CATSDYQGSDYGYTF. The rearrangement links TRBV24-1 to TRBJ1-2; the D gene is possibly TRBD1 (6 bases). The CDR3 is 15 residues long. Germline loops: CDR1 KGHDR, CDR2 SFDVKD. The V end lost 2 bases, the J end lost 3 bases, and 12 bases lay between the germline ends.

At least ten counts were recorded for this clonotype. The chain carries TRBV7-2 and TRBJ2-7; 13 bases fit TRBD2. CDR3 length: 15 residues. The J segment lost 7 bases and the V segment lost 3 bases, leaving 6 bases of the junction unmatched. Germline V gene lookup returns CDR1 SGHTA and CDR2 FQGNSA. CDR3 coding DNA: TGTGCCAGCAGCTTGGGACTAGCGGGACTGCGGGAGCAGTACTTC. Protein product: CASSLGLAGLREQYF.